These 15 T cell receptor beta chains were sequenced from one sample in a study of blood T cell repertoires in COVID-19. Measured with immunoSEQ multiplex PCR; TCRdb has only the in-frame clones, and not every one. Of more than 110,000 clones in the sample, about 80% were seen once. Source material: peripheral blood. The receptors come from a human donor in a cohort sampled during active COVID-19.

DNA of the CDR3: TGTGCCAGCAGCCTCGGTTCGGGGGGACAAGAGACCCAGTACTTC. Its translation is CASSLGSGGQETQYF. V and J are TRBV5-4 and TRBJ2-5, with 7 bases fitting TRBD2. CDR3 length: 15 amino acids. CDR1 and CDR2 from the germline V gene are SGHNT and YYREEE (reference sequence). V was clipped by 4 bases and J by 2 bases; unmatched bases: 8.

The CDR3 protein is CASSQGPLRAGAYEQYF. CDR3 sequence (DNA): TGCGCCAGCAGCCAGGGTCCCCTGCGGGCGGGGGCCTACGAGCAGTACTTC. This chain joins TRBV4-3 and TRBJ2-7; 7 bases match TRBD2. The CDR3 runs 17 residues. Germline values: CDR1 LGHNA, CDR2 YSLEER. J was trimmed by 2 bases and V by 3 bases; bases with no gene match: 13.

The rearrangement links TRBV2 to TRBJ1-2; D not certain. This CDR3 spans 11 amino acids. The germline gives CDR1 SNHLY, CDR2 FYNNEI. The ends were cut back, 7 bases at V and 3 bases at J, with 6 bases in the middle. The CDR3 nucleotides are TGTGCCAGCAACTTGGACTATGGCTACACCTTC. Encoded protein: CASNLDYGYTF.

This chain connects TRBV7-8 to TRBJ2-1; 8 nucleotides agree with TRBD2. Germline V gene lookup returns CDR1 SGHVS and CDR2 FQNEAQ. Trimming at V came to 5 bases and at J to 0 bases, leaving 0 bases not matched to a gene. The CDR3 is 14 amino acids. The CDR3 region is CASSSGSSYNEQFF. CDR3 nucleotides: TGTGCCAGCAGCAGCGGGAGCTCCTACAATGAGCAGTTCTTC.

V gene TRBV7-2 combines with J gene TRBJ1-5; TRBD1 agrees at 9 bases. The CDR3 length is 15 residues. Unmatched junction bases numbered 3, after V lost 1 base and J lost 5 bases. Germline V CDR1 and CDR2: SGHTA, FQGNSA. The DNA of the CDR3 is TGTGCCAGCAGCTTAGAGACAGGGGGAGATCAGCCCCAGCATTTT. Protein sequence: CASSLETGGDQPQHF.

V usage is TRBV3-1 (or the pseudogene TRBV3-2) and J usage is TRBJ2-1, with 12 nucleotides matching TRBD2. V gave up 3 bases and J gave up 6 bases; unmatched junction bases: 6. Germline V gene data show CDR1 as LGHDT and CDR2 as YNNKEL (reference sequence). The CDR3 is 16 amino acids. CDR3 sequence: CASSHSSGRASNEQFF. Written as DNA, the CDR3 is TGTGCCAGCAGCCACTCTAGCGGGAGGGCCTCCAATGAGCAGTTCTTC.

V and J are TRBV19 and TRBJ1-6, with D unresolved. Deletions cut 3 bases from V and 9 bases from J, with 18 bases between. CDR1 LNHDA and CDR2 SQIVND come from the germline V gene (reference sequence). The CDR3 consists of 16 residues. This CDR3 is CASSIGSSLGVSPLHF. The DNA of the CDR3 is TGTGCCAGTAGTATTGGGAGCTCTCTTGGGGTTTCACCCCTCCACTTT.

The chain carries TRBV24-1 and TRBJ1-5, with unresolved D. V lost 6 bases to trimming and J lost 7 bases, with 12 bases between them. The germline V gene has CDR1 KGHDR and CDR2 SFDVKD. This CDR3 has 13 amino acids. The CDR3 DNA sequence: TGTGCCACCAGTTCGGGGAATCGGCAGCCCCAGCATTTT. Its protein product is CATSSGNRQPQHF.

This rearrangement joins TRBV6-5 to TRBJ2-7; D remains ambiguous. V shed 4 bases and J shed 3 bases, with 16 bases lying between them. From germline, CDR1 is MNHEY and CDR2 SVGAGI. The CDR3 is made up of 15 amino acids. DNA of the CDR3: TGTGCCAGCAGTTTTCAGACGAGCCACTACTACGAGCAGTACTTC. It encodes CASSFQTSHYYEQYF.

The chain links TRBV4-2 to TRBJ2-1, with TRBD2 identical over 10 bases. The CDR3 runs 16 residues. After removal of 4 bases from V and 4 bases from J, the junction contained 7 bases not matched to a gene. Germline V lookup: CDR1 LGHNA, CDR2 YNFKEQ. CDR3 sequence (DNA): TGTGCCAGCAGCCCCCGGGTACTAGCGGGATACAATGAGCAGTTCTTC. This gives the protein CASSPRVLAGYNEQFF.

This chain uses TRBV7-9 with TRBJ1-2, with D perhaps matching TRBD1 (6 bases). V lost 5 bases and J lost 7, with 23 bases in between. CDR1 and CDR2 from the germline V gene are SEHNR and FQNEAQ (reference sequence). This CDR3 spans 16 amino acids. This CDR3 is CASSPAAGQQNSGYTF. In DNA form, the CDR3 reads TGTGCCAGCAGCCCCGCGGCCGGACAGCAAAACAGTGGCTACACCTTC.

The chain employs TRBV24-1 and TRBJ1-1, with a possible D match to TRBD1 (6 bases). Germline V gene lookup returns CDR1 KGHDR and CDR2 SFDVKD. The CDR3 totals 13 residues. V shed 7 bases and J shed 1 base, with 9 bases lying between them. DNA for the CDR3: TGTGCCACCAGGAAAGGGGGGAACACTGAAGCTTTCTTT. As protein: CATRKGGNTEAFF.

The V call is TRBV3-1 (or the pseudogene TRBV3-2), the J call TRBJ2-2, with no clear D. The V end lost 4 bases, the J end lost 2 bases, and 11 bases lay between the germline ends. The CDR3 consists of 15 residues. Germline V gene sequence: CDR1 LGHDT, CDR2 YNNKEL (reference sequence). The CDR3 sequence is CASSLYVTNTGELFF. The DNA for the CDR3 is TGTGCCAGCAGCCTCTATGTCACTAACACCGGGGAGCTGTTTTTT.

The chain combines TRBV5-6 with TRBJ1-6, with D tentatively TRBD1 (5 bases). Germline CDR1 reads SGHDT; CDR2 reads YYEEEE. Trimming left V 2 bases short and J 10 bases short, with 10 bases between. This CDR3 has 13 residues. The CDR3 loop is CASSFRDRSPLHF. Written as DNA, the CDR3 is TGTGCCAGCAGCTTCAGGGATAGATCACCCCTCCACTTT.

This chain joins TRBV16 and TRBJ2-7; 7 nucleotides agree with TRBD2. V shed 0 bases and J 6 bases; nucleotides not matched to a gene: 2. Germline V gene sequence: CDR1 KGHSY, CDR2 FQNENV. CDR3 length equals 13 residues. CDR3: CASSQSREGEQYV. For the CDR3, the DNA is TGTGCCAGCAGCCAATCGAGGGAGGGCGAGCAGTACGTC.